This T cell receptor (beta chain) was documented in a study of T cells after posttransplantation cyclophosphamide. This clone was observed many times. Its cognate antigen is unknown. The related graft donor's blood sample was taken on the day of bone marrow donation. Study findings and constraints: Skin or GI-infiltrating T cells shared few TRB sequences with blood. Later post-transplant blood repertoires were often dominated by donor CD8+ memory clones. TRB clonality was highly associated with recipient CMV seropositivity and reactivation.

Sequencing used immunoSEQ multiplex PCR; TCRdb keeps in-frame clones, though not all of them. The data show over 45,000 clones, with none appearing a single time. The receptor's source is a man aged 40-50 years in good health, CMV-negative, and a related stem cell transplant donor. Sequenced input: PBMCs.

The CDR3 loop is CASSLGTHEQYF. CDR3 nucleotide sequence: TGTGCCAGCAGCTTGGGAACTCACGAGCAGTACTTC. The chain employs TRBV5-5 and TRBJ2-7; no reliable D call. Trimming took off 0 bases at V and 5 bases at J, with 6 bases between the two ends. Germline values: CDR1 SGHKS, CDR2 YYEKEE (reference sequence). This CDR3 has 12 amino acids.